This T cell receptor beta chain comes out of a study of T cells after somatic rescue of genetic block. Sequencing was performed with immunoSEQ multiplex PCR; in TCRdb, only in-frame clones are kept and a portion is missing. The sample contains some 70,000 clones, approximately 91% of which appear only once. Per the germline V gene, CDR1 is SGHTA and CDR2 is FQGNSA. CDR3 length equals 17 residues. Between the trimmed V and J ends, which lost 5 bases and 3 bases, there was a span of 19 bases. The chain has TRBV7-2 and TRBJ2-2, with D perhaps matching TRBD1 (6 bases). Sample: peripheral blood mononuclear cells (PBMCs). The clonotype originates from a man aged 25 to 40. This chain's CDR3 is CASSPRTERVYTGELFF. For the CDR3, the DNA is TGTGCCAGCAGCCCACGGACAGAGCGCGTGTACACCGGGGAGCTGTTTTTT.